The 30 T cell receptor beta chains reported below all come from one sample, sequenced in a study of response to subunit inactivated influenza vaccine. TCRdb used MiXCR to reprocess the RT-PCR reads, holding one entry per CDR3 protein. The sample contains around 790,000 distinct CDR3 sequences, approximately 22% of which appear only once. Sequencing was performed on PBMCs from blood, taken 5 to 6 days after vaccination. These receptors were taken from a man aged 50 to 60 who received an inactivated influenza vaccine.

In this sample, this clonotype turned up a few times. Here the CDR3 reads CASSPRTSVTYNEQFF. The CDR3 coding sequence is TGTGCCAGCAGCCCCAGGACTAGCGTGACCTACAATGAGCAGTTCTTC. The chain uses TRBV7-3 and TRBJ2-1; 9 bases map to TRBD2. Germline V gene lookup returns CDR1 SGHTA and CDR2 FQGTGA. CDR3 length: 16 residues. V was pared by 5 bases and J by 2 bases, with 7 bases of the junction left unmatched.

CDR3 region: CASTTTSGEQETQYF. CDR3 sequence (DNA): TGTGCCAGCACCACGACTAGCGGGGAACAAGAGACCCAGTACTTC. The chain joins TRBV12-3 or TRBV12-4 to TRBJ2-5; 11 positions agree with TRBD2. V gave up 7 bases and J gave up 2 bases; unmatched junction bases: 6. The CDR3 is 15 residues long.

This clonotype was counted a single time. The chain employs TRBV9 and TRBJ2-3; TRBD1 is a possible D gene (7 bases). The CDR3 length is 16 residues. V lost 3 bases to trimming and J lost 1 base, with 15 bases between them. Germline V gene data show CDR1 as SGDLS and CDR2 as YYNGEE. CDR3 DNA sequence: TGTGCCAGCAGCGCGTTATCCAGGGGGGGCACAGATACGCAGTATTTT. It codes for CASSALSRGGTDTQYF.

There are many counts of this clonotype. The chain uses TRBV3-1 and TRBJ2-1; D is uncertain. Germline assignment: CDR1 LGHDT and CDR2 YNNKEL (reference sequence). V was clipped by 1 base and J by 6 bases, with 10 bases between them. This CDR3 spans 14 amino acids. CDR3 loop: CASSQGSGSNEQFF. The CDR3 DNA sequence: TGTGCCAGCAGCCAAGGGTCAGGTAGCAATGAGCAGTTCTTC.

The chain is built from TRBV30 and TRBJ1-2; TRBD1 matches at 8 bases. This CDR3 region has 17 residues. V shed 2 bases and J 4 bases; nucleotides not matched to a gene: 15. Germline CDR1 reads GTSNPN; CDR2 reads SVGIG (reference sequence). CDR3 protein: CAWSHPTTGALRYGYTF. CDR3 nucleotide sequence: TGTGCCTGGAGTCACCCCACGACAGGGGCACTTCGCTATGGCTACACCTTC.

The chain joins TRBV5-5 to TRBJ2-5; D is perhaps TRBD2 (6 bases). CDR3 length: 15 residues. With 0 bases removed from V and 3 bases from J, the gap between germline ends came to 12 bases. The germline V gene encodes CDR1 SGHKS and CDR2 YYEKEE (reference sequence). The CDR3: CASSLVGTAKETQYF. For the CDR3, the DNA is TGTGCCAGCAGCTTGGTGGGGACTGCCAAAGAGACCCAGTACTTC.

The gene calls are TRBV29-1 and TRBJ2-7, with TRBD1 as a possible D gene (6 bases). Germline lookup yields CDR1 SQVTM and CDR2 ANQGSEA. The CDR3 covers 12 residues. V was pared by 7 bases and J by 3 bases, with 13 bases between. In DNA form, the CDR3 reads TGCAGCGCCTCCTTCAGGGGCTACGAGCAGTACTTC. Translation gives CSASFRGYEQYF.

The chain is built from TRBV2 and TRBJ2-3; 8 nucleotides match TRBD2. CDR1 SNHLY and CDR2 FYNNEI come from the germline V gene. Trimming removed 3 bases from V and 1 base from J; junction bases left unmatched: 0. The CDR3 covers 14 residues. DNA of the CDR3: TGTGCCAGCAGTGACGGGGGGGGCACAGATACGCAGTATTTT. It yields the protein CASSDGGGTDTQYF.

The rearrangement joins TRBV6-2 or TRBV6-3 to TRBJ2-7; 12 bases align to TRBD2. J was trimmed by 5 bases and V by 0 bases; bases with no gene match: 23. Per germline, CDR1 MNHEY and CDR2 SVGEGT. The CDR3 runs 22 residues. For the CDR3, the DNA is TGTGCCAGCAGTTACTCGAAAGTCCAGGGGGAGGCTAGCGGGAGGGCCAGCGACGAGCAGTACTTC. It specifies CASSYSKVQGEASGRASDEQYF.

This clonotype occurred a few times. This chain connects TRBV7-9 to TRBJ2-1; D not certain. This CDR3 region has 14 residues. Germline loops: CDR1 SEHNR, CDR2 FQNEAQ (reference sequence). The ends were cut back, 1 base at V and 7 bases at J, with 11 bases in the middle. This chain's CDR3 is CASSLGLGRNEQFF. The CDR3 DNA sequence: TGTGCCAGCAGCTTAGGTCTCGGAAGAAATGAGCAGTTCTTC.

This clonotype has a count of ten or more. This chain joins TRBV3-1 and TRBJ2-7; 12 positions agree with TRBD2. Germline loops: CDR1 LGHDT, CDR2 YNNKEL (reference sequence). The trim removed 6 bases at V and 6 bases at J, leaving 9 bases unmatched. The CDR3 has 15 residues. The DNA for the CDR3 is TGTGCCAGCAGGACCGCTAGCGGGGGGGCTCGCGAGCAGTACTTC. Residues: CASRTASGGAREQYF.

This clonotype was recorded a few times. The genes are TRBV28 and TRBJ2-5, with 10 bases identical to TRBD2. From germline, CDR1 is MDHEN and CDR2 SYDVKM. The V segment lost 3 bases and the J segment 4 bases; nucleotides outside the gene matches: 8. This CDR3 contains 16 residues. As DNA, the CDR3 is TGTGCCAGCAGTTTCGGGCTAGCGGGAGCGGTAGAGACCCAGTACTTC. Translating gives CASSFGLAGAVETQYF. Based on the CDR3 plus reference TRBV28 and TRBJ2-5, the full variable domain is DVKVTQSSRYLVKRTGEKVFLECVQDMDHENMFWYRQDPGLGLRLIYFSYDVKMKEKGDIPEGYSVSREKKERFSLILESASTNQTSMYLCASSFGLAGAVETQYFGPGTRLLVL.

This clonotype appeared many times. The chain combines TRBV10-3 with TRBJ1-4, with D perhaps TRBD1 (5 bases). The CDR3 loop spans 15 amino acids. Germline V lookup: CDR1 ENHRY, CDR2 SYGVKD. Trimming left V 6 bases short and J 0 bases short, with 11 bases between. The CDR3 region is CAIRRTGATNEKLFF. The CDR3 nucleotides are TGTGCCATCAGACGGACGGGGGCAACTAATGAAAAACTGTTTTTT.

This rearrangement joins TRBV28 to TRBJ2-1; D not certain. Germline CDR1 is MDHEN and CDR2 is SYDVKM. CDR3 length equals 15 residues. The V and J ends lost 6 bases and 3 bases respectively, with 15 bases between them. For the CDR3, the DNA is TGTGCCAGCAGCGATACTTCGGGCTACTACAATGAGCAGTTCTTC. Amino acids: CASSDTSGYYNEQFF.

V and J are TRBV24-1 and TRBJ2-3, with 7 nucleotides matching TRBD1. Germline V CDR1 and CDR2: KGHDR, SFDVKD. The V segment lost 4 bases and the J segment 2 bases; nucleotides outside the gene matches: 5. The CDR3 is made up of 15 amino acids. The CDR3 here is CATSDQGQHTDTQYF. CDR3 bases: TGTGCCACCAGTGACCAGGGACAGCACACAGATACGCAGTATTTT.

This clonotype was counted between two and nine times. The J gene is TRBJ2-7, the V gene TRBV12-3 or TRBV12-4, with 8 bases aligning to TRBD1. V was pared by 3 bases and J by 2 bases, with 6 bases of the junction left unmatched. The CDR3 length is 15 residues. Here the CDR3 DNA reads TGTGCCAGCAGTTTCGTGACAGGGGTGACCTACGAGCAGTACTTC. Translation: CASSFVTGVTYEQYF.

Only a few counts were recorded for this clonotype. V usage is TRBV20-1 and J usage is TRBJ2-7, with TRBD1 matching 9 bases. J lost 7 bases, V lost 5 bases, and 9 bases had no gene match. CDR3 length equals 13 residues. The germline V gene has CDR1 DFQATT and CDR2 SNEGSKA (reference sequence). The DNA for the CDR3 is TGCAGTGCTGCCTGGACAGGGGCAGGGGAGCAGTACTTC. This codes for CSAAWTGAGEQYF.

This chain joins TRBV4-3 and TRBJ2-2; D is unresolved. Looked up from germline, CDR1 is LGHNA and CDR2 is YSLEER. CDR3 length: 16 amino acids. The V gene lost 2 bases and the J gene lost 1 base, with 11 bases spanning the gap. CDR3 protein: CASSQRPDGNTGELFF. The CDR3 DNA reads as TGCGCCAGCAGCCAACGTCCAGACGGGAACACCGGGGAGCTGTTTTTT.

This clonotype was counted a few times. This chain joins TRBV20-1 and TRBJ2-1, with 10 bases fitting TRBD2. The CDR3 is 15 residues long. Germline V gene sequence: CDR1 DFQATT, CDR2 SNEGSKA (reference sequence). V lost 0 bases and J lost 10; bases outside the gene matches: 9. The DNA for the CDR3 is TGCAGTGCTAGAGATCTAAGCGGGAGGGCCGGGGAGCAGTTCTTC. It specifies CSARDLSGRAGEQFF.

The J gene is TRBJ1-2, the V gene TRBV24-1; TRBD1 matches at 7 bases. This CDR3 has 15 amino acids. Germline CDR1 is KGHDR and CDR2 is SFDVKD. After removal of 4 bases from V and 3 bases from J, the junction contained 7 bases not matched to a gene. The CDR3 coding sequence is TGTGCCACCAGTGACGAGACAGGGAGGTACTATGGCTACACCTTC. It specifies CATSDETGRYYGYTF.

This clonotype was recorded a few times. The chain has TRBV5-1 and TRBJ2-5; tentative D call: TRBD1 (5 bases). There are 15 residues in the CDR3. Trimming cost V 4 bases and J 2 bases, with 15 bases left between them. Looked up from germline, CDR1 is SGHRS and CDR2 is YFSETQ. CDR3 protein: CASSVGPVRQETQYF. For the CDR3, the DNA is TGCGCCAGCAGCGTGGGGCCGGTGAGACAAGAGACCCAGTACTTC.

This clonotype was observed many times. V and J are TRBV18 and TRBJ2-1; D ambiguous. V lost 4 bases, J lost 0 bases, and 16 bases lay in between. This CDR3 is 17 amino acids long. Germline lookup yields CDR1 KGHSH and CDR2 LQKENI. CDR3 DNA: TGTGCCAGCTCACAACGTGACCAACTAATCTCCTACAATGAGCAGTTCTTC. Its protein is CASSQRDQLISYNEQFF. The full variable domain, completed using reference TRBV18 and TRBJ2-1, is NAGVMQNPRHLVRRRGQEARLRCSPMKGHSHVYWYRQLPEEGLKFMVYLQKENIIDESGMPKERFSAEFPKEGPSILRIQQVVRGDSAAYFCASSQRDQLISYNEQFFGPGTRLTVL.

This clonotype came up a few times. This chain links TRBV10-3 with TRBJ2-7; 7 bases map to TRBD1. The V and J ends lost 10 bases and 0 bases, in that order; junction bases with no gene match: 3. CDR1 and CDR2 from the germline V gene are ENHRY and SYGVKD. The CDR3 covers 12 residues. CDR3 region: CATRDSSYEQYF. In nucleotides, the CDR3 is TGTGCCACCCGGGACAGCTCCTACGAGCAGTACTTC.

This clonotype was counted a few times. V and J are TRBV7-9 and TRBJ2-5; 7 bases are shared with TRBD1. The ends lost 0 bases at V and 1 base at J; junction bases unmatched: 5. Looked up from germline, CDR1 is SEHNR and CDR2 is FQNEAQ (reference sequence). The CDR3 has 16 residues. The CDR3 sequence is CASSLALGQPQETQYF. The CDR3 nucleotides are TGTGCCAGCAGCTTAGCCCTGGGACAGCCCCAAGAGACCCAGTACTTC.

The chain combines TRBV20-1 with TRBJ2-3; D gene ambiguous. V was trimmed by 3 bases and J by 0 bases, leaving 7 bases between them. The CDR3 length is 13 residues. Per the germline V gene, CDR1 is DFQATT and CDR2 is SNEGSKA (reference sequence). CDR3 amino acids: CSASETSTDTQYF. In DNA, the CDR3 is TGCAGTGCTAGCGAAACAAGCACAGATACGCAGTATTTT.

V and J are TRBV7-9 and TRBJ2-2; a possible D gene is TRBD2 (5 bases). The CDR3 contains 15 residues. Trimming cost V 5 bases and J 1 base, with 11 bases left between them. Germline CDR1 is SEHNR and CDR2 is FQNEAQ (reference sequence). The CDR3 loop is CASSATGRNTGELFF. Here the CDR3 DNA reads TGTGCCAGCAGCGCGACGGGGAGGAACACCGGGGAGCTGTTTTTT.

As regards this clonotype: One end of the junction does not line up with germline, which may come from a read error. The CDR3 DNA sequence: TGTGCCAGCAGCCGAGGCCCCTATGGCTACACTTTC. This sequence encodes CASSRGPYGYTF. V is TRBV14 and J is TRBJ1-2; unclear D gene. The CDR3 spans 12 residues. From germline, CDR1 is SGHDN and CDR2 FVKESK. Looking up the rest from reference TRBV14 and TRBJ1-2 gives the full variable domain: EAGVTQFPSHSVIEKGQTVTLRCDPISGHDNLYWYRRVMGKEIKFLLHFVKESKQDESGMPNNRFLAERTGGTYSTLKVQPAELEDSGVYFCASSRGPYGYTFGSGTRLTVV.

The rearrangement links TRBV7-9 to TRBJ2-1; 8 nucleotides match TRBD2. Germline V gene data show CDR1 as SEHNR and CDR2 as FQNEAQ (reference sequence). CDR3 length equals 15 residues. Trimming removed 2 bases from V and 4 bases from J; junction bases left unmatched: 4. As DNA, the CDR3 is TGTGCCAGCAGCTTACTAGCGGGTCAGTACAATGAGCAGTTCTTC. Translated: CASSLLAGQYNEQFF.

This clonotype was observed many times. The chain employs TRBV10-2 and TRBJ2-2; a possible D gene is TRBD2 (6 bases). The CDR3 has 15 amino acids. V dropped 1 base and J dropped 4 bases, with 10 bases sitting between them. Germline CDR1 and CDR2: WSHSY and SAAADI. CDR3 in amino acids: CASSELAALTGELFF. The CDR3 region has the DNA TGCGCCAGCAGTGAGTTAGCGGCTCTCACCGGGGAGCTGTTTTTT.

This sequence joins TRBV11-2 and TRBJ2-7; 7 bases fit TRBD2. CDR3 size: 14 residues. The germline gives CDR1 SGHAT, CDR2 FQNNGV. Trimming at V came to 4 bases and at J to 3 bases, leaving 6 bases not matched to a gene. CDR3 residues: CASSSGLTYYEQYF. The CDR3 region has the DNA TGTGCCAGCAGCTCGGGACTAACCTACTACGAGCAGTACTTC. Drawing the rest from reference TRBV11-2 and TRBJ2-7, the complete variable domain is EAGVAQSPRYKIIEKRQSVAFWCNPISGHATLYWYQQILGQGPKLLIQFQNNGVVDDSQLPKDRFSAERLKGVDSTLKIQPAKLEDSAVYLCASSSGLTYYEQYFGPGTRLTVT.